Shown below are 18 T cell receptor beta chains from a single sample sequenced in a study of CD8 T cells in Susac syndrome. RNA was extracted with the RNeasy kit, and a quantity of about 0.45 to 1 ug was reverse transcribed using random hexamers. TCRdb redid the calling of the immunoSEQ multiplex PCR reads with MiXCR, one entry per CDR3 protein. The sample consists of some 96,000 distinct CDR3 sequences, 95% of them appearing once. The source material was CD8+ T cells from PBMCs. The receptors shown here come from a human donor with Susac syndrome.

This chain connects TRBV29-1 to TRBJ2-5, with D maybe TRBD2 (5 bases). The V end lost 4 bases, the J end lost 7 bases, and 13 bases lay between the germline ends. CDR3 length: 12 residues. CDR1 and CDR2 (germline): SQVTM, ANQGSEA. The CDR3 nucleotides are TGCAGCGTTGTAATGGAGGTGGGGACCCAGTACTTC. This translates into CSVVMEVGTQYF. Full variable domain (remainder filled in from reference TRBV29-1 and TRBJ2-5): SAVISQKPSRDICQRGTSLTIQCQVDSQVTMMFWYRQQPGQSLTLIATANQGSEATYESGFVIDKFPISRPNLTFSTLTVSNMSPEDSSIYLCSVVMEVGTQYFGPGTRLLVL.

Notes on this clonotype: At one end, the junction sequence differs from germline, possibly due to a read error. The V gene is TRBV24-1, the J gene TRBJ2-1; D might be TRBD1 (6 bases). There are 12 residues in the CDR3. Germline CDR1 and CDR2: KGHDR and SFDVKD. CDR3: CATSDGSGTFSF. The CDR3 region has the DNA TGTGCCACCAGTGACGGATCCGGGACATTCTCCTTC.

The chain carries TRBV20-1 and TRBJ1-4; 8 bases fit TRBD1. CDR1 is DFQATT and CDR2 is SNEGSKA in the germline V gene (reference sequence). This CDR3 contains 13 residues. V trimming: 4 bases; J trimming: 8 bases; junction bases outside the gene matches: 6. The CDR3 protein is CSANGQGAEKLFF. As DNA, the CDR3 is TGCAGTGCTAATGGCCAGGGGGCGGAAAAACTGTTTTTT.

The rearrangement links TRBV20-1 to TRBJ2-1; D gene uncertain. The CDR3 extends over 14 amino acids. Looked up from germline, CDR1 is DFQATT and CDR2 is SNEGSKA (reference sequence). Trimming took 1 base from V and 6 from J, leaving 13 bases between them. CDR3 bases: TGCAGTGCTAGAGCCCGGACGGGCGGCAATGAGCAGTTCTTC. Encoded protein: CSARARTGGNEQFF.

The chain joins TRBV15 to TRBJ1-6; tentatively, D is TRBD1 (5 bases). The CDR3 has 16 amino acids. V was shortened by 0 bases and J by 6 bases, with 12 bases between the two germline ends. Germline V gives CDR1 LNHNV, CDR2 YYDKDF (reference sequence). CDR3 region: CATSRDGRQINSPLHF. CDR3 coding DNA: TGTGCCACCAGCAGAGATGGGCGACAGATTAATTCACCCCTCCACTTT.

The chain is built from TRBV29-1 and TRBJ1-1; D ambiguous. Trimming took 5 bases from V and 5 from J, leaving 6 bases between them. This CDR3 is built from 10 residues. The germline V gene encodes CDR1 SQVTM and CDR2 ANQGSEA. The CDR3 nucleotides read TGCAGCGTTCAAGGGACTGAAGCTTTCTTT. This sequence encodes CSVQGTEAFF. The variable domain in full, completed from reference TRBV29-1 and TRBJ1-1, reads SAVISQKPSRDICQRGTSLTIQCQVDSQVTMMFWYRQQPGQSLTLIATANQGSEATYESGFVIDKFPISRPNLTFSTLTVSNMSPEDSSIYLCSVQGTEAFFGQGTRLTVV.

The chain is built from TRBV11-2 and TRBJ2-3; D remains ambiguous. V lost 1 base to trimming and J lost 1 base, with 9 bases between them. This CDR3 spans 15 amino acids. CDR1 is SGHAT and CDR2 is FQNNGV in the germline V gene. The chain's CDR3 is CASSLGGGGTDTQYF. Here the CDR3 DNA reads TGTGCCAGCAGCTTAGGGGGTGGAGGCACAGATACGCAGTATTTT.

CDR3 loop: CASSLAAVLGGYTF. CDR3 sequence (DNA): TGTGCCAGCAGCTTAGCGGCGGTTCTAGGAGGCTACACCTTC. The J gene is TRBJ1-2, the V gene TRBV7-2; unclear D gene. The CDR3 spans 14 residues. The V gene lost 0 bases and the J gene lost 8 bases, with 13 bases spanning the gap. Germline-derived CDR1 and CDR2 are SGHTA and FQGNSA.

This clonotype was counted only a few times. The CDR3 nucleotides are TGTGCCAGCAGTCGTACAGGGTTGAACACTGAAGCTTTCTTT. It translates to CASSRTGLNTEAFF. The V gene is TRBV3-1, the J gene TRBJ1-1, with D maybe TRBD1 (6 bases). This CDR3 is built from 14 residues. Germline CDR1 reads LGHDT; CDR2 reads YNNKEL (reference sequence). V was pared by 6 bases and J by 0 bases, with 11 bases between.

This rearrangement joins TRBV24-1 to TRBJ2-1, with 11 nucleotides matching TRBD2. CDR3 length: 16 amino acids. The V segment lost 2 bases and the J segment 6 bases; nucleotides outside the gene matches: 5. The V gene's germline CDR1 is KGHDR and CDR2 SFDVKD. The CDR3 sequence is CATSDSGTSGFNEQFF. The CDR3 DNA follows: TGTGCCACCAGTGATTCCGGGACTAGCGGTTTCAATGAGCAGTTCTTC.

V and J are TRBV6-5 and TRBJ2-3; D remains ambiguous. V was shortened by 1 base and J by 4 bases, with 9 bases between the two germline ends. Looked up from germline, CDR1 is MNHEY and CDR2 is SVGAGI. This CDR3 comprises 14 residues. CDR3 sequence: CASSYLQSADTQYF. CDR3 in DNA: TGTGCCAGCAGTTACTTGCAGAGCGCAGATACGCAGTATTTT.

The rearrangement joins TRBV11-1 to TRBJ2-7; D is possibly TRBD2 (5 bases). V lost 6 bases and J 5 bases, leaving 14 bases between the germline ends. Germline assignment: CDR1 SGHAT and CDR2 FQDESV (reference sequence). The CDR3 sequence is 13 residues long. CDR3 in DNA: TGTGCCAGCAGTCTGGACTTCCCCAACGAGCAGTACTTC. It translates to CASSLDFPNEQYF.

This clonotype was observed a few times. This rearrangement joins TRBV27 to TRBJ2-7; 8 positions match TRBD2. V was clipped by 3 bases and J by 4 bases; unmatched bases: 5. Germline assignment: CDR1 MNHEY and CDR2 SMNVEV (reference sequence). CDR3 size: 14 residues. CDR3 DNA sequence: TGTGCCAGCAGTTTTACGGGAGGGCCTTACGAGCAGTACTTC. It encodes CASSFTGGPYEQYF.

V is TRBV25-1 and J is TRBJ1-6, with 7 bases matching TRBD1. The CDR3 contains 15 residues. CDR1 and CDR2 (germline): MGHDK, SYGVNS. Unmatched junction bases numbered 11, after V lost 5 bases and J lost 10 bases. For the CDR3, the DNA is TGTGCCAGCAGTCACGCTCGACAGGGAGCCTCACCCCTCCACTTT. Encoded protein: CASSHARQGASPLHF.

The chain uses TRBV6-4 and TRBJ2-1; 7 bases line up with TRBD2. Looked up from germline, CDR1 is MRHNA and CDR2 is SNTAGT. CDR3 length: 15 residues. Losses at the gene ends were 6 bases for V and 0 bases for J; bases not matched to a gene: 5. The CDR3, as DNA: TGTGCCAGCAGCCTACGCGGGAGCTCCTACAATGAGCAGTTCTTC. This sequence encodes CASSLRGSSYNEQFF.

The chain combines TRBV4-1 with TRBJ2-7; either TRBD1 or TRBD2 may supply D (5 bases each). Germline assignment: CDR1 MGHRA and CDR2 YSYEKL. Trimming shortened V by 0 bases and J by 5 bases, and 14 bases separated the two germline ends. The CDR3 is 15 residues long. The chain's CDR3 is CASSQDQGASDEQYF. As DNA, the CDR3 is TGCGCCAGCAGCCAAGATCAGGGAGCTTCGGACGAGCAGTACTTC.

The chain joins TRBV12-3 or TRBV12-4 to TRBJ1-2; TRBD1 matches at 7 bases. The CDR3 runs to 13 residues. Trimming took 5 bases from V and 8 from J; bases not matched to a gene: 8. The CDR3, as DNA: TGTGCCAGCAGTCCGGGACAGCTTCAAGGCTACACCTTC. Its protein product is CASSPGQLQGYTF.

The rearrangement joins TRBV13 to TRBJ2-3; TRBD2 matches at 9 bases. The CDR3 consists of 18 residues. The J segment lost 0 bases and the V segment lost 1 base, leaving 8 bases of the junction unmatched. The germline CDR1 and CDR2 sequences are PRHDT and FYEKMQ (reference sequence). The chain's CDR3 is CASSLERGASGSTDTQYF. The DNA for the CDR3 is TGTGCCAGCAGCTTAGAGCGGGGGGCTAGCGGGAGCACAGATACGCAGTATTTT. The complete variable domain, with remaining parts taken from reference TRBV13 and TRBJ2-3, reads AAGVIQSPRHLIKEKRETATLKCYPIPRHDTVYWYQQGPGQDPQFLISFYEKMQSDKGSIPDRFSAQQFSDYHSELNMSSLELGDSALYFCASSLERGASGSTDTQYFGPGTRLTVL.